One sample yielded the 10 T cell receptor beta chains listed below, sequenced in a study of PD-1 blockade in mismatch repair-deficient tumors. Using immunoSEQ multiplex PCR, the repertoire was profiled, and TCRdb retains in-frame clones only, with some absent. The repertoire holds about 67,000 clones, with approximately 80% as singletons. This specimen was peripheral blood, taken 2 weeks after starting pembrolizumab. Source of these receptors: an adult with mismatch repair-deficient cancer.

This clone was seen a handful of times. The chain employs TRBV18 and TRBJ1-2; D not resolved. The germline gives CDR1 KGHSH, CDR2 LQKENI. This CDR3 has 13 amino acids. V dropped 2 bases and J dropped 5 bases, with 9 bases sitting between them. The CDR3 DNA follows: TGTGCCAGCTCACCAGCAGGAATATATGGCTACACCTTC. Protein sequence: CASSPAGIYGYTF.

This rearrangement joins TRBV5-6 to TRBJ1-2, with D tentatively TRBD1 (5 bases). V was trimmed by 4 bases and J by 3 bases, leaving 10 bases between them. The CDR3 totals 13 residues. Germline values: CDR1 SGHDT, CDR2 YYEEEE. CDR3 bases: TGTGCCAGCAGCCCGGACATTTACTATGGCTACACCTTC. Translating gives CASSPDIYYGYTF.

The chain uses TRBV29-1 and TRBJ2-7; 9 bases agree with TRBD2. Germline CDR1 SQVTM, CDR2 ANQGSEA. V lost 5 bases to trimming and J lost 2 bases; unmatched junction nucleotides: 13. The CDR3 runs 16 residues. The CDR3 is CSVTPRTSGLTYEQYF. The CDR3 nucleotides read TGCAGCGTTACCCCTCGTACTAGCGGGCTTACCTACGAGCAGTACTTC.

The chain uses TRBV29-1 and TRBJ1-2; perhaps TRBD1 as D (6 bases). The CDR3 loop spans 12 amino acids. Germline V lookup: CDR1 SQVTM, CDR2 ANQGSEA. Trimming took off 6 bases at V and 5 bases at J, with 13 bases between the two ends. DNA of the CDR3: TGCAGCGTCGGCGGCCAGGGGTATGGCTACACCTTC. It encodes CSVGGQGYGYTF.

In this sample, this clone turned up once. The gene calls are TRBV19 and TRBJ2-3; D is unclear. Trimming took off 3 bases at V and 5 bases at J, with 21 bases between the two ends. The CDR3 consists of 17 residues. Germline CDR1 is LNHDA and CDR2 is SQIVND (reference sequence). The CDR3 here is CASSIYSRSIMGDTQYF. CDR3 sequence (DNA): TGTGCCAGTAGTATTTATAGTCGGTCTATCATGGGAGATACGCAGTATTTT.

The CDR3 loop is CASSPGNFLIAQHF. In DNA, the CDR3 is TGTGCCAGCAGCCCGGGGAACTTTCTTATAGCCCAGCATTTT. The chain uses TRBV7-2 and TRBJ1-5; D is uncertain. CDR3 length: 14 amino acids. Trimming cost V 5 bases and J 11 bases, with 19 bases left between them. CDR1 SGHTA and CDR2 FQGNSA come from the germline V gene.

This sequence joins TRBV5-6 and TRBJ2-5, with TRBD1 as a possible D gene (6 bases). The germline gives CDR1 SGHDT, CDR2 YYEEEE. With 5 bases removed from V and 1 base from J, the gap between germline ends came to 12 bases. The CDR3 has 14 amino acids. This chain's CDR3 is CASRHRVGQETQYF. CDR3 bases: TGTGCCAGCAGGCACAGGGTAGGCCAAGAGACCCAGTACTTC.

This sequence joins TRBV6-5 and TRBJ2-2; 9 bases fit TRBD1. J gave up 6 bases and V 5 bases, and 1 base lay outside the gene matches. There are 13 residues in the CDR3. CDR1 MNHEY and CDR2 SVGAGI come from the germline V gene. Here the CDR3 reads CASSDRGSGELFF. DNA of the CDR3: TGTGCCAGCAGTGACAGGGGGTCCGGGGAGCTGTTTTTT.

The rearrangement links TRBV9 to TRBJ2-3, with a tentative D call TRBD1 (5 bases). Germline V gives CDR1 SGDLS, CDR2 YYNGEE. Trimming removed 1 base from V and 4 bases from J, with 16 bases in between. The CDR3 totals 16 residues. The CDR3 sequence: CASSVKGNHGADTQYF. The CDR3 DNA reads TGTGCCAGCAGCGTAAAGGGGAACCATGGGGCAGATACGCAGTATTTT.

This clone occurred a few times. The chain uses TRBV19 and TRBJ2-2; D perhaps matches TRBD2 (5 bases). The CDR3 contains 13 residues. CDR1 is LNHDA, CDR2 SQIVND, per germline (reference sequence). Trimming pared 6 bases from V and 5 bases from J, leaving 10 bases between. This CDR3 is CASRGPGTGELFF. CDR3 nucleotide sequence: TGTGCCAGTAGAGGGCCGGGAACCGGGGAGCTGTTTTTT.